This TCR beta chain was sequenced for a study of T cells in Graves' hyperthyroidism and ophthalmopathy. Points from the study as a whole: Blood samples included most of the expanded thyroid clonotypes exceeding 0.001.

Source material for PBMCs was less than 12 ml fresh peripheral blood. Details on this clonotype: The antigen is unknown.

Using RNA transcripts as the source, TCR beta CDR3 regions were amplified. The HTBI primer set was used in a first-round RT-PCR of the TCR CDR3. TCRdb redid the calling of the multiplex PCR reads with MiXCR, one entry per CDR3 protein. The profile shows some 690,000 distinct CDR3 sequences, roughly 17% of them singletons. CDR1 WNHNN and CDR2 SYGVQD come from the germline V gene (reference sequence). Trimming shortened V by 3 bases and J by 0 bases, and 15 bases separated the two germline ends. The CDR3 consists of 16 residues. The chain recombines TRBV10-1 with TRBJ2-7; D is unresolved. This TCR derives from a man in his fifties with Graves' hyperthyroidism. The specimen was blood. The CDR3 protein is CASSDPGKKGSYEQYF. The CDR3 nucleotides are TGCGCCAGCAGTGATCCTGGGAAGAAGGGCTCCTACGAGCAGTACTTC.